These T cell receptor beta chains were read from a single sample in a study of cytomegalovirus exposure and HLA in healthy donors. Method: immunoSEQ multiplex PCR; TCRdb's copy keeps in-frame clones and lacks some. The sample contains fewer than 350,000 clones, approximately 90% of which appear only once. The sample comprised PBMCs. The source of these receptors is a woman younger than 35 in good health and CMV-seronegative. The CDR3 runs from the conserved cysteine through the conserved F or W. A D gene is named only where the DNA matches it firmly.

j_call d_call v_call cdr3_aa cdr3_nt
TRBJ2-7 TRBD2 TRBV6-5 CASSLTSGGSEQYF TGTGCCAGCAGCCTAACTAGCGGGGGCTCCGAGCAGTACTTC
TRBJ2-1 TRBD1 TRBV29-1 CSVEVDRGNNEQFF TGCAGCGTTGAAGTCGACAGGGGCAACAATGAGCAGTTCTTC
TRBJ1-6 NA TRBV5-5 CASSLVADSPLHF TGTGCCAGCAGCTTGGTGGCCGATTCACCCCTCCACTTT
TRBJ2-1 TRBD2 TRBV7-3 CASSLLAGGGNEQFF TGTGCCAGCAGCTTATTAGCGGGTGGGGGCAATGAGCAGTTCTTC
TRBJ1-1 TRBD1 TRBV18 CASSPGTGPGTEAFF TGTGCCAGCTCACCCGGGACAGGGCCGGGGACTGAAGCTTTCTTT
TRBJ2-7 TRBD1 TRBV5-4 CASSRTGTGEYEQYF TGTGCCAGCAGCCGGACAGGGACGGGCGAGTACGAGCAGTACTTC
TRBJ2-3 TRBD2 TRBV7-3 CASSFGTTIHSDTQYF TGTGCCAGCAGCTTCGGGACTACCATCCACTCAGATACGCAGTATTTT
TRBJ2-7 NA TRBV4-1 CASSQVGGGTREQYF TGCGCCAGCAGCCAAGTGGGCGGGGGCACTAGGGAGCAGTACTTC
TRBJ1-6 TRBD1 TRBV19 CASSISGTGINSPLHF TGTGCCAGTAGTATTTCGGGGACAGGCATTAATTCACCCCTCCACTTT
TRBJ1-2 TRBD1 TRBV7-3 CASSLGQGYGYTF TGTGCCAGCAGTCTGGGACAGGGTTATGGCTACACCTTC
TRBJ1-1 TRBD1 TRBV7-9 CASSFQGGLNTEAFF TGTGCCAGCAGCTTCCAGGGGGGATTGAACACTGAAGCTTTCTTT
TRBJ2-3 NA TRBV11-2 CASIREATDTQYF TGTGCCAGCATCCGGGAAGCCACAGATACGCAGTATTTT
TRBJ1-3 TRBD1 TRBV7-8 CASSLGATGGRNTIYF TGTGCCAGCAGCTTAGGGGCGACAGGGGGCCGAAACACCATATATTTT
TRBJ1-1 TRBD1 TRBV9 CASSQNRDSRSNTEAFF TGTGCCAGCAGCCAGAACCGGGACAGTAGGTCGAACACTGAAGCTTTCTTT